This T cell receptor beta chain was identified during a study of PD-L1 blockade in urothelial cancer. Time point: pretreatment peripheral blood. As for this clone: Its antigen is undetermined.

Each PCR had synthetic TCR analog templates added to it as a spike-in. The table came from immunoSEQ multiplex PCR; TCRdb's copy has only in-frame clones and leaves some out. The sample holds approximately 88,000 clones; about four fifths are singletons and the top ten take 2% to 2.5%. Findings and caveats of the study: Clonality of blood TCR below the median before treatment predicted better survival.

CDR1 is SEHNR, CDR2 FQNEAQ, per germline (reference sequence). V shed 5 bases, J shed 1 base, and the junction held 8 bases outside the gene matches. The CDR3 length is 16 residues. The sequence derives from a man in his 60s with urothelial cancer. V and J are TRBV7-9 and TRBJ2-3; TRBD1 aligns across 8 bases. The sequencing here drew on PBMCs, taken around atezolizumab (anti-PD-L1) treatment. CDR3 nucleotide sequence: TGTGCCAGCAGCATCCCGACAGGGGTTGGCACAGATACGCAGTATTTT. Protein product: CASSIPTGVGTDTQYF.